Listed here are 23 T cell receptor beta chains from one sample, sequenced in a study of PD-1 blockade in classical Hodgkin lymphoma. Clones were sequenced by immunoSEQ multiplex PCR, and TCRdb holds only the in-frame ones, with some missing. The sample shows about 46,000 clones, 60% to 85% of them seen only once. Each of the patients experienced relapse following autologous stem cell transplantation, and their brentuximab vedotin exposure differed. Sample: peripheral blood mononuclear cells (PBMCs), taken before the second cycle of nivolumab. The receptor source for this set is a human donor with classical Hodgkin lymphoma.

The chain combines TRBV2 with TRBJ1-2, with D maybe TRBD1 (6 bases). This CDR3 comprises 14 residues. The germline V gene has CDR1 SNHLY and CDR2 FYNNEI. Trimming shortened V by 6 bases and J by 0 bases, and 11 bases separated the two germline ends. CDR3 DNA: TGTGCCAGCAGCCTGACAGGTTCTAACTATGGCTACACCTTC. It specifies CASSLTGSNYGYTF. Full variable domain (outside the CDR3, taken from reference TRBV2 and TRBJ1-2): EPEVTQTPSHQVTQMGQEVILRCVPISNHLYFYWYRQILGQKVEFLVSFYNNEISEKSEIFDDQFSVERPDGSNFTLKIRSTKLEDSAMYFCASSLTGSNYGYTFGSGTRLTVV.

The V gene is TRBV7-8, the J gene TRBJ1-2; perhaps TRBD1 as D (5 bases). CDR1 is SGHVS, CDR2 FQNEAQ, per germline. CDR3 length: 15 amino acids. Trimming left V 0 bases short and J 3 bases short, with 11 bases between. CDR3 in amino acids: CASSLAVTDHYGYTF. The DNA of the CDR3 is TGTGCCAGCAGCTTAGCGGTGACAGACCACTATGGCTACACCTTC.

This clone was observed at least ten times. The chain links TRBV29-1 to TRBJ2-2; either TRBD1 or TRBD2 may fit D (5 bases each). This CDR3 has 14 amino acids. V lost 5 bases and J lost 1, with 11 bases in between. Germline V CDR1 and CDR2: SQVTM, ANQGSEA. CDR3 nucleotide sequence: TGCAGCGTTCAAGGGGACGGGAACACCGGGGAGCTGTTTTTT. This translates into CSVQGDGNTGELFF.

V and J are TRBV5-1 and TRBJ1-2; a weak D match, TRBD1 (6 bases). The CDR3 is 14 amino acids. Germline CDR1 SGHRS, CDR2 YFSETQ. Trimming took 0 bases from V and 8 from J, leaving 14 bases between them. CDR3 residues: CASSLEFSGAGYTF. In DNA, the CDR3 is TGCGCCAGCAGCTTGGAATTTTCAGGGGCCGGCTACACCTTC.

Here the CDR3 reads CASSPTATPNRGGANVLTF. CDR3 DNA: TGCGCCAGCAGTCCTACCGCTACCCCGAACCGGGGGGGGGCCAACGTCCTGACTTTC. The V call is TRBV5-1, the J call TRBJ2-6; perhaps TRBD2 as D (6 bases). Trimming removed 5 bases at V and 4 bases at J, with 25 bases between. CDR1 and CDR2 (germline): SGHRS, YFSETQ. The CDR3 runs to 19 residues.

This clone turned up a few times. The chain recombines TRBV4-1 with TRBJ2-1; perhaps TRBD2 as D (5 bases). CDR1 is MGHRA and CDR2 is YSYEKL in the germline V gene. The CDR3 consists of 14 residues. V was shortened by 1 base and J by 7 bases, with 11 bases between the two germline ends. In DNA form, the CDR3 reads TGCGCCAGCAGCCAAGCCGCGAGAGGGAATGAGCAGTTCTTC. Protein: CASSQAARGNEQFF.

CDR3 residues: CASSIAAFGGNTEAFF. Written as DNA, the CDR3 is TGTGCCAGTAGTATAGCTGCGTTTGGGGGGAACACTGAAGCTTTCTTT. The chain is built from TRBV19 and TRBJ1-1, with D possibly being TRBD1 (5 bases). V lost 1 base and J lost 1, with 13 bases in between. This CDR3 contains 16 residues. Germline CDR1 and CDR2: LNHDA and SQIVND (reference sequence).

The table lists this clone with a few counts. The gene calls are TRBV30 and TRBJ2-5; D perhaps matches TRBD1 (6 bases). From germline, CDR1 is GTSNPN and CDR2 SVGIG (reference sequence). This CDR3 comprises 11 residues. V gave up 5 bases and J gave up 5 bases, with 9 bases separating them. CDR3 region: CAWGGSETQYF. The CDR3, as DNA: TGTGCCTGGGGGGGCTCTGAGACCCAGTACTTC.

The chain recombines TRBV5-1 with TRBJ2-5; TRBD2 agrees at 13 bases. V dropped 4 bases and J dropped 4; count of bases not matched to a gene: 4. This CDR3 is 15 amino acids long. The germline V gene has CDR1 SGHRS and CDR2 YFSETQ. The CDR3 nucleotides are TGCGCCAGCAGCCCCGGACTAGCGGGGGCAGAGACCCAGTACTTC. The encoded protein is CASSPGLAGAETQYF.

The V and J genes are TRBV6-5 and TRBJ2-7; 8 bases are shared with TRBD1. The CDR3 sequence is 15 residues long. Germline trimming cut 5 bases from V and 3 bases from J; bases unmatched to any gene: 9. In germline, CDR1 is MNHEY, CDR2 SVGAGI. CDR3 in amino acids: CASSRTGKWGYEQYF. For the CDR3, the DNA is TGTGCCAGCAGTAGGACAGGGAAGTGGGGCTACGAGCAGTACTTC.

V is TRBV4-1 and J is TRBJ2-3; 8 nucleotides match TRBD2. V lost 0 bases and J lost 2; bases outside the gene matches: 4. The CDR3 contains 16 residues. Germline loops: CDR1 MGHRA, CDR2 YSYEKL. The CDR3 nucleotides read TGCGCCAGCAGCCAAGATCACGGGAGGGACACAGATACGCAGTATTTT. Residues: CASSQDHGRDTDTQYF.

The V call is TRBV19, the J call TRBJ2-3; D assignment may be TRBD1 or TRBD2 (7 bases each). CDR1 and CDR2 from the germline V gene are LNHDA and SQIVND (reference sequence). This CDR3 is 15 amino acids long. V lost 3 bases and J lost 3, with 13 bases in between. For the CDR3, the DNA is TGTGCCAGTAGTATGTGGCAGGGGGGGACAGATACGCAGTATTTT. Translation: CASSMWQGGTDTQYF.

The chain has TRBV9 and TRBJ1-2, with a possible D match to TRBD1 (5 bases). The V end was cut by 3 bases, the J end by 5 bases, with 14 bases between. The germline CDR1 and CDR2 sequences are SGDLS and YYNGEE. The CDR3 is 14 amino acids. CDR3 nucleotides: TGTGCCAGCAGCGAAACCGGGACGGAATATGGCTACACCTTC. Translated, it gives CASSETGTEYGYTF.

The chain couples TRBV6-5 to TRBJ1-2; a weak D match, TRBD1 (6 bases). The germline V gene encodes CDR1 MNHEY and CDR2 SVGAGI. The CDR3 sequence is 13 residues long. V was cut by 7 bases and J by 4 bases, with 13 bases left in between. The CDR3 loop reads CASIPGTSYGYTF. DNA of the CDR3: TGTGCCAGCATTCCCGGGACAAGCTATGGCTACACCTTC.

The CDR3: CASSISLTAPNTEAFF. The CDR3 DNA reads as TGTGCCAGTAGTATCTCTCTCACCGCCCCGAACACTGAAGCTTTCTTT. The V call is TRBV19, the J call TRBJ1-1; no clear D. CDR1 LNHDA and CDR2 SQIVND come from the germline V gene (reference sequence). The V and J ends lost 3 bases and 1 base respectively, with 15 bases between them. This CDR3 region has 16 residues.

V and J are TRBV9 and TRBJ1-1; D remains ambiguous. The length of the CDR3 is 13 residues. From germline, CDR1 is SGDLS and CDR2 YYNGEE. V was clipped by 0 bases and J by 1 base, with 4 bases between them. CDR3 nucleotides: TGTGCCAGCAGCGTAGGATGGAACACTGAAGCTTTCTTT. As protein: CASSVGWNTEAFF.

This clone was seen a few times. This chain uses TRBV6-6 with TRBJ2-3; D not certain. CDR1 MNHNY and CDR2 SVGAGI come from the germline V gene (reference sequence). CDR3 length equals 12 residues. Trimming cost V 0 bases and J 6 bases, with 4 bases left between them. The CDR3 DNA follows: TGTGCCAGCAGTTACTCTGGGGATACGCAGTATTTT. Its protein product is CASSYSGDTQYF.

The chain carries TRBV14 and TRBJ2-7, with 13 bases fitting TRBD2. CDR3 length: 18 amino acids. Trimming took 0 bases from V and 4 from J; bases not matched to a gene: 9. Looked up from germline, CDR1 is SGHDN and CDR2 is FVKESK. DNA of the CDR3: TGTGCCAGCAGCCAAGAAGGCGGACTAGCGGGAGTCAGTTACGAGCAGTACTTC. Protein product: CASSQEGGLAGVSYEQYF.

The chain uses TRBV6-1 and TRBJ1-5; D possibly corresponds to TRBD1 (5 bases). The germline CDR1 and CDR2 sequences are MNHNS and SASEGT. Trimming removed 3 bases from V and 3 bases from J, with 9 bases in between. The CDR3 consists of 14 residues. In DNA, the CDR3 is TGTGCCAGCAGTGAGGGACCGGTCAATCAGCCCCAGCATTTT. The encoded protein is CASSEGPVNQPQHF.

The genes are TRBV19 and TRBJ2-3; a weak D match, TRBD2 (6 bases). This CDR3 has 16 amino acids. The germline V gene encodes CDR1 LNHDA and CDR2 SQIVND (reference sequence). Trimming took off 6 bases at V and 4 bases at J, with 20 bases between the two ends. The CDR3 sequence: CASRPQGGRPADTQYF. The CDR3 DNA is TGTGCCAGTAGGCCCCAAGGAGGGAGGCCCGCAGATACGCAGTATTTT. The whole variable domain, filled in from reference TRBV19 and TRBJ2-3, reads DGGITQSPKYLFRKEGQNVTLSCEQNLNHDAMYWYRQDPGQGLRLIYYSQIVNDFQKGDIAEGYSVSREKKESFPLTVTSAQKNPTAFYLCASRPQGGRPADTQYFGPGTRLTVL.

The chain joins TRBV10-3 to TRBJ1-1; TRBD1 agrees at 7 bases. Germline V gene sequence: CDR1 ENHRY, CDR2 SYGVKD. V was clipped by 2 bases and J by 4 bases; unmatched bases: 7. There are 15 residues in the CDR3. CDR3 DNA: TGTGCCATCAGTGAGCCTACGACAGGGAGCACTGAAGCTTTCTTT. Protein: CAISEPTTGSTEAFF.

The chain has TRBV11-2 and TRBJ2-7, with D unclear. CDR3 length: 13 residues. Deletions cut 3 bases from V and 6 bases from J, with 12 bases between. Germline-derived CDR1 and CDR2 are SGHAT and FQNNGV. DNA of the CDR3: TGTGCCAGCAGCTTGACCTCCCGGAGCGAGCAGTACTTC. It is translated as CASSLTSRSEQYF.

This clone appeared a few times. The chain links TRBV7-8 to TRBJ2-7; D not resolved. V was pared by 5 bases and J by 2 bases, with 13 bases between. The germline V gene has CDR1 SGHVS and CDR2 FQNEAQ. The CDR3 is made up of 14 amino acids. The CDR3 spells CASSPALSTYEQYF. The CDR3 DNA follows: TGTGCCAGCAGCCCAGCCTTAAGCACCTACGAGCAGTACTTC.